The clone carrying this T cell receptor beta chain appeared once. Its antigen is undetermined. This entry is derived from a study of identifying expanded T cells in peripheral blood. Study findings and constraints: About 1.2 clones differed between technical replicates, versus roughly 17 and 20 over time. Across healthy donors, higher total template counts meant significantly greater approximately 2-week count variance.

During the collection period, no donor immune events like infections were recorded. V lost 7 bases, J lost 3 bases, and 7 bases stayed unmatched. The V gene's germline CDR1 is MDHEN and CDR2 SYDVKM. This CDR3 comprises 14 residues. Measured with immunoSEQ multiplex PCR; TCRdb has only the in-frame clones, and not every one. The sample has 70,000 to 95,000 clones, roughly 86% seen once. The sample consisted of blood. This TCR derives from a person between 18 and 70 years old in good health. This sequence joins TRBV28 and TRBJ2-7; 9 bases agree with TRBD1. CDR3 nucleotide sequence: TGTGCCAGCACCCCCCAGGGACAGGGCTACGAGCAGTACTTC. Its translation is CASTPQGQGYEQYF.